The 15 T cell receptor beta chains presented below share a single source sample, sequenced in a study of T cell repertoires in cytomegalovirus infection. For these receptors, no antigen is known. TCRdb re-called the reads with MiXCR, one entry per CDR3 protein. Here the sample spans roughly 500,000 distinct CDR3 sequences, 30% to 35% being singletons. Source: cultured PBMCs, taken from culture after CMV antigen stimulation. Receptors originate from a human donor in good health (CMV status not recorded). Some clones in this sample may be carry-over from other donors' samples.

The V gene is TRBV19, the J gene TRBJ2-2; D ambiguous. The length of the CDR3 is 13 residues. Looked up from germline, CDR1 is LNHDA and CDR2 is SQIVND (reference sequence). Trimming removed 3 bases at V and 4 bases at J, with 6 bases between. CDR3 DNA sequence: TGTGCCAGTAGTATGGCTAGCACCGGGGAGCTGTTTTTT. This encodes CASSMASTGELFF.

This clonotype came up a few times. The chain employs TRBV7-2 and TRBJ2-3; D remains unclear. The CDR3 length is 13 residues. CDR1 is SGHTA, CDR2 FQGNSA, per germline. Trimming cost V 1 base and J 2 bases, with 4 bases left between them. DNA of the CDR3: TGTGCCAGCAGCTTAGAAAACACAGATACGCAGTATTTT. Protein product: CASSLENTDTQYF.

This clonotype showed up just a few times. The chain links TRBV30 to TRBJ1-1; D gene uncertain. Looked up from germline, CDR1 is GTSNPN and CDR2 is SVGIG (reference sequence). V was trimmed by 5 bases and J by 10 bases, leaving 17 bases between them. CDR3 length: 12 amino acids. CDR3 coding DNA: TGTGCCTGGTCCGACGGAGTCGTGGCAGCTTTCTTT. Amino acid sequence: CAWSDGVVAAFF.

V is TRBV28 and J is TRBJ2-7; D is uncertain. The CDR3 has 15 amino acids. Germline V lookup: CDR1 MDHEN, CDR2 SYDVKM. Trimming took 5 bases from V and 4 from J, leaving 18 bases between them. The CDR3 DNA follows: TGTGCCAGCAGTCCCGGATCTGCTGGCCTGTACGAGCAGTACTTC. Residues: CASSPGSAGLYEQYF.

This clonotype has more than one count but fewer than ten. V and J are TRBV7-2 and TRBJ1-4, with 9 bases aligning to TRBD1. Per the germline V gene, CDR1 is SGHTA and CDR2 is FQGNSA. The CDR3 loop spans 14 amino acids. V shed 3 bases and J 7 bases; nucleotides not matched to a gene: 3. CDR3 nucleotides: TGTGCCAGCAGCTTTACAGGGGGCAGTGAAAAACTGTTTTTT. Translated, it gives CASSFTGGSEKLFF.

V is TRBV30 and J is TRBJ2-3; tentative D call: TRBD2 (6 bases). Germline assignment: CDR1 GTSNPN and CDR2 SVGIG (reference sequence). This CDR3 has 15 amino acids. Trimming cost V 0 bases and J 5 bases, with 15 bases left between them. This CDR3 reads CAWSVPRLGGDTQYF. Written as DNA, the CDR3 is TGTGCCTGGAGTGTACCCCGACTAGGTGGAGATACGCAGTATTTT.

This clonotype has more than one count but fewer than ten. The J gene is TRBJ2-5, the V gene TRBV7-2; D gene ambiguous. CDR3 length: 14 residues. Germline V CDR1 and CDR2: SGHTA, FQGNSA. With 3 bases removed from V and 5 bases from J, the gap between germline ends came to 13 bases. The CDR3 region is CASSLIGLVETQYF. CDR3 DNA sequence: TGTGCCAGCAGCTTGATCGGATTGGTTGAGACCCAGTACTTC.

This clonotype has more than one count but fewer than ten. In DNA, the CDR3 is TGCGCCAGCAGCCAAGATATAGACAGGGGGCAAGGGGAGCTGTTTTTT. This encodes CASSQDIDRGQGELFF. The chain recombines TRBV4-1 with TRBJ2-2; 10 bases line up with TRBD1. The CDR3 has 16 amino acids. V was pared by 0 bases and J by 8 bases, with 6 bases of the junction left unmatched. Germline assignment: CDR1 MGHRA and CDR2 YSYEKL.

This clonotype has ten or more counts. This sequence joins TRBV7-2 and TRBJ2-7; no clear D. There are 15 residues in the CDR3. CDR1 is SGHTA, CDR2 FQGNSA, per germline. Deletions cut 1 base from V and 1 base from J, with 11 bases between. This chain's CDR3 is CASSLVRGGSYEQYF. In DNA, the CDR3 is TGTGCCAGCAGCTTAGTTCGTGGCGGTTCCTACGAGCAGTACTTC.

This clonotype was seen only a few times. J is TRBJ2-7 and V is TRBV5-8; perhaps TRBD1 as D (5 bases). The CDR3 has 13 amino acids. The germline CDR1 and CDR2 sequences are SGHTS and YDEGEE. V lost 2 bases and J lost 8, with 14 bases in between. The CDR3: CASSLGPRVQQYV. CDR3 coding DNA: TGTGCCAGCAGCTTAGGACCCAGGGTCCAGCAGTACGTC.

This clonotype turned up a few times. The CDR3 bases are TGTGCCAGCAGCTTGGTTCCTACCCCGGACTATGGCTACACCTTC. This gives the protein CASSLVPTPDYGYTF. J is TRBJ1-2 and V is TRBV5-5, with D unclear. Germline assignment: CDR1 SGHKS and CDR2 YYEKEE (reference sequence). V dropped 0 bases and J dropped 3 bases, with 12 bases sitting between them. The CDR3 contains 15 residues.

The table lists this clonotype with a few counts. The chain couples TRBV28 to TRBJ1-5; 12 nucleotides line up with TRBD1. Losses at the gene ends were 5 bases for V and 4 bases for J; bases not matched to a gene: 15. Per germline, CDR1 MDHEN and CDR2 SYDVKM. CDR3 length equals 19 residues. The CDR3 DNA is TGTGCCAGCAGTCCCACCGCCGGGACAGGGGGCAGTTGGAATCAGCCCCAGCATTTT. Encoded protein: CASSPTAGTGGSWNQPQHF.

The rearrangement links TRBV4-1 to TRBJ1-1; 11 bases align to TRBD1. CDR3 size: 15 residues. Germline trimming cut 4 bases from V and 3 bases from J; bases unmatched to any gene: 4. Germline V gene data show CDR1 as MGHRA and CDR2 as YSYEKL. The CDR3 here is CASSLSGQGDTEAFF. DNA for the CDR3: TGCGCCAGCAGCCTCTCGGGACAGGGGGACACTGAAGCTTTCTTT.

The rearrangement joins TRBV30 to TRBJ1-1; D remains ambiguous. Germline V gives CDR1 GTSNPN, CDR2 SVGIG (reference sequence). The CDR3 consists of 14 residues. Trimming stripped 4 bases from V and 0 bases from J, with 12 bases between. CDR3 coding DNA: TGTGCCTGGATGGGAGAGCTACTGAACACTGAAGCTTTCTTT. Translated, it gives CAWMGELLNTEAFF.

With regard to this clonotype: This may stem from a read error, because a much larger clone lies one nucleotide away. The conserved phenylalanine or tryptophan is not found at the CDR3 terminus, so this likely reflects a read error. The chain employs TRBV7-2 and TRBJ2-3, with a weak D call TRBD2 (6 bases). The CDR3 contains 16 residues. The germline V gene encodes CDR1 SGHTA and CDR2 FQGNSA. V lost 2 bases to trimming and J lost 6 bases, with 18 bases between them. CDR3 bases: TGTGCCAGCAGCTTATCAGGGACTGTCGCGGGGGATACGCAGTATTGT. This codes for CASSLSGTVAGDTQYC.